These 19 T cell receptor beta chains originate from one sample sequenced in a study of shared clonotypes between healthy human individuals. The table came from immunoSEQ multiplex PCR; TCRdb's copy has only in-frame clones and leaves some out. The sample includes around 690,000 clones, 90% of them seen just once. The source material was memory CD8+ T cells from PBMCs. Subset defined: CD45RO+ cells pooled with CCR7-negative TemRA cells. The origin of the receptors is a man aged 18 to 29 in good health. Some clones in this sample may be carry-over from other donors' samples.

The chain is built from TRBV5-1 and TRBJ2-3; 8 bases agree with TRBD2. Germline V gene lookup returns CDR1 SGHRS and CDR2 YFSETQ. CDR3 length: 14 amino acids. J lost 2 bases, V lost 7 bases, and 6 bases had no gene match. The CDR3 protein is CASGLAGFTDTQYF. In DNA form, the CDR3 reads TGCGCCAGCGGTTTAGCGGGGTTCACAGATACGCAGTATTTT.

Of note for this clone: The same CDR3 arises from other DNA sequences in this sample as well. The chain uses TRBV4-3 and TRBJ2-1; D is ambiguous. The CDR3 consists of 13 residues. Trimming left V 6 bases short and J 4 bases short, with 10 bases between. Germline assignment: CDR1 LGHNA and CDR2 YSLEER. CDR3 nucleotide sequence: TGCGCCAGCAGTCTAACCGAATACAATGAGCAGTTCTTC. Its protein is CASSLTEYNEQFF.

V usage is TRBV11-2 and J usage is TRBJ2-2; a weak D match, TRBD2 (6 bases). This CDR3 spans 17 amino acids. Trimming took off 3 bases at V and 0 bases at J, with 14 bases between the two ends. The germline V gene encodes CDR1 SGHAT and CDR2 FQNNGV. For the CDR3, the DNA is TGTGCCAGCAGCTTCCCCATTAGGGAGGCGAACACCGGGGAGCTGTTTTTT. Residues: CASSFPIREANTGELFF.

The rearrangement links TRBV5-1 to TRBJ2-1, with TRBD2 as a possible D gene (6 bases). This CDR3 comprises 13 residues. Germline V gene lookup returns CDR1 SGHRS and CDR2 YFSETQ. Between the trimmed V and J ends, which lost 5 bases and 4 bases, there was a span of 10 bases. CDR3 in amino acids: CASRTAGYNEQFF. For the CDR3, the DNA is TGCGCCAGCAGGACTGCGGGATACAATGAGCAGTTCTTC. Combining the CDR3 with reference TRBV5-1 and TRBJ2-1 gives the whole variable domain KAGVTQTPRYLIKTRGQQVTLSCSPISGHRSVSWYQQTPGQGLQFLFEYFSETQRNKGNFPGRFSGRQFSNSRSEMNVSTLELGDSALYLCASRTAGYNEQFFGPGTRLTVL.

The genes are TRBV28 and TRBJ1-4, with 7 bases fitting TRBD1. The CDR3 has 16 residues. Germline trimming cut 7 bases from V and 2 bases from J; bases unmatched to any gene: 10. Germline V gene lookup returns CDR1 MDHEN and CDR2 SYDVKM. The CDR3 spells CASISTGVATNEKLFF. DNA of the CDR3: TGTGCCAGCATTAGTACAGGGGTTGCTACTAATGAAAAACTGTTTTTT.

The chain recombines TRBV2 with TRBJ2-1, with D unresolved. CDR1 is SNHLY and CDR2 is FYNNEI in the germline V gene. The CDR3 is 15 residues long. V dropped 4 bases and J dropped 8 bases, with 18 bases sitting between them. CDR3 coding DNA: TGTGCCAGCAGTGTTACTATCTTTTTGCGTGATGAGCAGTTCTTC. As protein: CASSVTIFLRDEQFF.

The rearrangement uses TRBV5-6 and TRBJ2-5; TRBD2 matches 7 bases. The J call is doubtful: the DNA matches TRBJ2-7 better. Germline loops: CDR1 SGHDT, CDR2 YYEEEE. The CDR3 spans 15 residues. CDR3 DNA: TGTGCCAGCAGCTTTTCTCGCGGGAGACGGTACGAGCAGTACTTC. Amino acids: CASSFSRGRRYEQYF.

As to this clone: This specimen includes other DNA sequences encoding the same CDR3. This sequence joins TRBV28 and TRBJ2-7; 7 bases are a match to TRBD1. Germline CDR1 MDHEN, CDR2 SYDVKM. The CDR3 contains 13 residues. After removal of 5 bases from V and 2 bases from J, the junction contained 3 bases not matched to a gene. CDR3 DNA: TGTGCCAGCAGTGACAGGGATCCCTACGAGCAGTACTTC. This encodes CASSDRDPYEQYF.

This chain connects TRBV11-2 to TRBJ2-7, with D possibly being TRBD1 or TRBD2 (6 bases each). Germline assignment: CDR1 SGHAT and CDR2 FQNNGV. CDR3 length: 16 amino acids. With 3 bases removed from V and 4 bases from J, the gap between germline ends came to 19 bases. The CDR3 sequence is CASSFNREALMYEQYF. The DNA for the CDR3 is TGTGCCAGCAGCTTCAACAGGGAGGCTTTAATGTACGAGCAGTACTTC. Supplemented by reference TRBV11-2 and TRBJ2-7, the full variable domain reads EAGVAQSPRYKIIEKRQSVAFWCNPISGHATLYWYQQILGQGPKLLIQFQNNGVVDDSQLPKDRFSAERLKGVDSTLKIQPAKLEDSAVYLCASSFNREALMYEQYFGPGTRLTVT.

The CDR3 sequence: CASSGVTESNTGELFF. CDR3 nucleotide sequence: TGTGCCAGCAGCGGGGTGACGGAGTCGAACACCGGGGAGCTGTTTTTT. V and J are TRBV7-9 and TRBJ2-2; no firm D call. The CDR3 has 16 residues. Germline CDR1 and CDR2: SEHNR and FQNEAQ (reference sequence). The V end was cut by 5 bases, the J end by 0 bases, with 13 bases between.

The chain has TRBV27 and TRBJ2-1; TRBD2 is a possible D gene (7 bases). CDR3 length equals 15 residues. Deletions cut 5 bases from V and 4 bases from J, with 15 bases between. The V gene's germline CDR1 is MNHEY and CDR2 SMNVEV (reference sequence). CDR3 in amino acids: CASSRGGAYYNEQFF. The CDR3 DNA is TGTGCCAGCAGTAGGGGGGGGGCGTATTACAATGAGCAGTTCTTC.

This clone was observed at least ten times. The rearrangement uses TRBV6-4 and TRBJ1-1; TRBD1 aligns across 7 bases. J gave up 4 bases and V 6 bases, and 11 bases lay outside the gene matches. The V gene's germline CDR1 is MRHNA and CDR2 SNTAGT. The CDR3 consists of 15 residues. The DNA of the CDR3 is TGTGCCAGCAGCCTCCAGGGGGAGGGGGCCACTGAAGCTTTCTTT. This translates into CASSLQGEGATEAFF.

CDR3 loop: CASAGIQGNYGYTF. In DNA, the CDR3 is TGCGCCAGCGCCGGGATACAGGGGAACTATGGCTACACCTTC. The chain employs TRBV5-1 and TRBJ1-2, with 7 bases lining up with TRBD1. The CDR3 runs to 14 residues. CDR1 is SGHRS and CDR2 is YFSETQ in the germline V gene. Trimming removed 7 bases from V and 2 bases from J; junction bases left unmatched: 8.

The J gene is TRBJ2-7, the V gene TRBV6-1; D perhaps matches TRBD1 (5 bases). The CDR3 spans 12 residues. V was pared by 8 bases and J by 0 bases, with 8 bases between. Germline V gene data show CDR1 as MNHNS and CDR2 as SASEGT. Here the CDR3 reads CASQDISYEQYF. Written as DNA, the CDR3 is TGTGCCAGCCAGGACATCTCCTACGAGCAGTACTTC.

This chain links TRBV7-8 with TRBJ2-5; 8 bases align to TRBD1. Unmatched junction bases numbered 9, after V lost 2 bases and J lost 4 bases. This CDR3 spans 16 amino acids. The V gene's germline CDR1 is SGHVS and CDR2 FQNEAQ. CDR3 nucleotides: TGTGCCAGCAGCTTAAGGCGACAGGGGAAAGGAGAGACCCAGTACTTC. Translated, it gives CASSLRRQGKGETQYF.

V usage is TRBV28 and J usage is TRBJ2-1, with unresolved D. Germline CDR1 MDHEN, CDR2 SYDVKM. CDR3 length equals 15 residues. V lost 2 bases and J lost 3, with 11 bases in between. DNA of the CDR3: TGTGCCAGCAGTTTAAGGCTAGGAGACTACAATGAGCAGTTCTTC. It codes for CASSLRLGDYNEQFF.

The J gene is TRBJ2-7, the V gene TRBV27; 7 bases agree with TRBD1. Trimming took 6 bases from V and 4 from J; bases not matched to a gene: 15. The germline CDR1 and CDR2 sequences are MNHEY and SMNVEV (reference sequence). The CDR3 is 16 residues long. This CDR3 reads CASSHLPGTANYEQYF. CDR3 DNA sequence: TGTGCCAGCAGCCACCTTCCCGGGACAGCCAATTACGAGCAGTACTTC.

The gene calls are TRBV5-1 and TRBJ2-1; TRBD1 matches 9 bases. Unmatched junction bases numbered 2, after V lost 0 bases and J lost 1 base. This CDR3 region has 16 residues. Germline lookup yields CDR1 SGHRS and CDR2 YFSETQ. CDR3 DNA: TGCGCCAGCAGCTTGGGGGACAGGGTGTCCTACAATGAGCAGTTCTTC. It yields the protein CASSLGDRVSYNEQFF.

This chain uses TRBV5-1 with TRBJ2-7; D tentatively fits TRBD1 or TRBD2 (6 bases each). The CDR3 sequence is 16 residues long. Deletions cut 4 bases from V and 6 bases from J, with 23 bases between. Per germline, CDR1 SGHRS and CDR2 YFSETQ. The CDR3 nucleotides are TGCGCCAGCAGCCCGGACACGGAGGGGGGTAGGGGCGAGCAGTACTTC. This sequence encodes CASSPDTEGGRGEQYF.